Detailed here is one TCR beta chain. The repertoire was sequenced with immunoSEQ multiplex PCR; TCRdb's copy has only in-frame clones and lacks some. The table lists over 120,000 clones, about 79% of them singletons, with over 9% in the top ten. Germline V lookup: CDR1 LGHDT, CDR2 YNNKEL (reference sequence). V lost 4 bases and J 3 bases, leaving 16 bases between the germline ends. The CDR3 length is 15 residues. This record comes from a study of blood T cell repertoires in COVID-19. Sequenced: PBMCs or T cells enriched from blood (not recorded which). The chain is built from TRBV3-1 (or the pseudogene TRBV3-2) and TRBJ2-7; TRBD2 might be the D (7 bases). The receptor was isolated from a man over 45 who had recovered from COVID-19. The DNA for the CDR3 is TGTGCCAGCAGCCCGCAGGGAGGGGGGGACTACGAGCAGTACTTC. It encodes CASSPQGGGDYEQYF.